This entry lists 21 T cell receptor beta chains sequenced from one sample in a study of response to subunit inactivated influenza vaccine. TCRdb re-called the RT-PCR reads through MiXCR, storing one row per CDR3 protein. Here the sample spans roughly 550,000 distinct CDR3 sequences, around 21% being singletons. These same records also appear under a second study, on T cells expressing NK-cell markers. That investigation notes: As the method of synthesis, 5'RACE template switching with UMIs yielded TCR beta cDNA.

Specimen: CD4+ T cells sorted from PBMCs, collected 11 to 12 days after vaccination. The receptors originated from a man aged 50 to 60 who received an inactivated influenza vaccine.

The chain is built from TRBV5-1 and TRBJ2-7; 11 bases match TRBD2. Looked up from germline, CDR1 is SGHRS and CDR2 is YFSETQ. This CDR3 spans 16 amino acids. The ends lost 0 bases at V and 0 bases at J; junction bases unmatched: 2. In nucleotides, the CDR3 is TGCGCCAGCAGCTTGGCCACTAGCGGGAGCTCCTACGAGCAGTACTTC. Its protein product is CASSLATSGSSYEQYF. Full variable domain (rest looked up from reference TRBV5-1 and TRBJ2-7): KAGVTQTPRYLIKTRGQQVTLSCSPISGHRSVSWYQQTPGQGLQFLFEYFSETQRNKGNFPGRFSGRQFSNSRSEMNVSTLELGDSALYLCASSLATSGSSYEQYFGPGTRLTVT.

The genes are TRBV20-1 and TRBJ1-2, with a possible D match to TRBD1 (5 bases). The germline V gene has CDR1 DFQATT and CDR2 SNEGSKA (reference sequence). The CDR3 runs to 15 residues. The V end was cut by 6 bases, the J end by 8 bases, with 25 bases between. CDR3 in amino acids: CSALVNPDRRGGYTF. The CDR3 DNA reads TGCAGTGCCCTCGTGAATCCAGACAGACGGGGCGGCTACACCTTC.

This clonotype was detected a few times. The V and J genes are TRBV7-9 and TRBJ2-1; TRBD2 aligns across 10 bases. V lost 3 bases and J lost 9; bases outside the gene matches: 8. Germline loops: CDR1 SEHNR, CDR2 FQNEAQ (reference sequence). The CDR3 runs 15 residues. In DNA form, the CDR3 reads TGTGCCAGCAGCTTCGGGACTAGCGATAGTGGTGAGCAGTTCTTC. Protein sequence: CASSFGTSDSGEQFF.

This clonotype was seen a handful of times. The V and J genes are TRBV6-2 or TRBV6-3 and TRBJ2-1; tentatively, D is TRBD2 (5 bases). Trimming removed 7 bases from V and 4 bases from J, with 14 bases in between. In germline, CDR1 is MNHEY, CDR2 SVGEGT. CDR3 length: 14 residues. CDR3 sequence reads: CASTGVSAYNEQFF. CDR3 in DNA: TGTGCCAGCACCGGGGTCTCAGCGTACAATGAGCAGTTCTTC.

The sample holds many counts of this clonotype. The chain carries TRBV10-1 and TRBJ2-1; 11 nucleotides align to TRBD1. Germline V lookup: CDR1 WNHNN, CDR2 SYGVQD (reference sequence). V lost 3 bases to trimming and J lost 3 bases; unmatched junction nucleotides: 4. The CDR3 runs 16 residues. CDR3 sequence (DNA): TGCGCCAGCAGTGAAGCCGGGACAGGGGGCTACAATGAGCAGTTCTTC. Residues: CASSEAGTGGYNEQFF.

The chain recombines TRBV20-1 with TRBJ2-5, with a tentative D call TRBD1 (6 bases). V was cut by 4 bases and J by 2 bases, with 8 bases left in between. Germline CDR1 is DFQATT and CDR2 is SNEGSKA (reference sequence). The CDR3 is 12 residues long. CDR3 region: CSAIGTQETQYF. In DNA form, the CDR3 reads TGCAGTGCTATTGGGACACAAGAGACCCAGTACTTC.

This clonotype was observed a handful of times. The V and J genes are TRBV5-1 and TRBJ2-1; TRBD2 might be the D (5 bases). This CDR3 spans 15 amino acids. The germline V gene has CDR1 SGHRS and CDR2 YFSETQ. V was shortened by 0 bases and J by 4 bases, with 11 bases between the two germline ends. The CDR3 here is CASSLGTSRYNEQFF. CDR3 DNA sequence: TGCGCCAGCAGCTTGGGGACTTCCAGGTACAATGAGCAGTTCTTC.

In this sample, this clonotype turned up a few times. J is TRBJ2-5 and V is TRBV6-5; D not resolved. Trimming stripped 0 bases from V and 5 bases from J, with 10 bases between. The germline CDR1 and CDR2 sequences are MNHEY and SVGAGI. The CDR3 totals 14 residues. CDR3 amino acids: CASSYSNPGETQYF. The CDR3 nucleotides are TGTGCCAGCAGTTACTCGAACCCCGGCGAGACCCAGTACTTC.

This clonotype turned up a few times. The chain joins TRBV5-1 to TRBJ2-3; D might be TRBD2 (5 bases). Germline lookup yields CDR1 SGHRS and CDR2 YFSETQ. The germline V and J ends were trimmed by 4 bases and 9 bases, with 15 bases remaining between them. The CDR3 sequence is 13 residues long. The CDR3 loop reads CASSDRGFDTQYF. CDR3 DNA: TGCGCCAGCAGCGACCGAGGGTTTGACACGCAGTATTTT.

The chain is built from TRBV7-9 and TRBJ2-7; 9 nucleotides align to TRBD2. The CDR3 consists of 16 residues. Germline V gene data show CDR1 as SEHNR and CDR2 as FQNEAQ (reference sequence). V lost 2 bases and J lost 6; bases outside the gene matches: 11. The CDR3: CASSLKGLAGEIEQYF. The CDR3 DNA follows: TGTGCCAGCAGCTTAAAAGGATTAGCGGGAGAGATCGAGCAGTACTTC.

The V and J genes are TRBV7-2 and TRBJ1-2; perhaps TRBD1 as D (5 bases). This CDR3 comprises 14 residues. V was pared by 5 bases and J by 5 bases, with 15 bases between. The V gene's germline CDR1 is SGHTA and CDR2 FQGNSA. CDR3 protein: CASSPSGGDYGYTF. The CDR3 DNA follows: TGTGCCAGCAGCCCCTCGGGGGGGGATTATGGCTACACCTTC.

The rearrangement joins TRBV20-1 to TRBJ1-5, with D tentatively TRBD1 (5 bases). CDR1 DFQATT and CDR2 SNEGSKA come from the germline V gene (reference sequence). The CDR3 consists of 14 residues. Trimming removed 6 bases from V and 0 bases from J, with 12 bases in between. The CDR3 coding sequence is TGCAGTGCGCCCACAGGTACTAGCAATCAGCCCCAGCATTTT. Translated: CSAPTGTSNQPQHF.

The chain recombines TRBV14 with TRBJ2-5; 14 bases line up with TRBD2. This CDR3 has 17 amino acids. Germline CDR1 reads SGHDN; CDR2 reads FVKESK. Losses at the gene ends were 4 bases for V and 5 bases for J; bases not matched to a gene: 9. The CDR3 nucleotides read TGTGCCAGCAGCCCCCTGACTAGCGGGGGGGCCCGTGAGACCCAGTACTTC. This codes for CASSPLTSGGARETQYF.

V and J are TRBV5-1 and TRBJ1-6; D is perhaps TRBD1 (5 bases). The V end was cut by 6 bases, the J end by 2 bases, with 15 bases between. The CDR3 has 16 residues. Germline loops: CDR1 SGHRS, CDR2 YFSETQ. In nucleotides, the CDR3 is TGCGCCAGCACCGGGGGGGATCTGACCTATAATTCACCCCTCCACTTT. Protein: CASTGGDLTYNSPLHF.

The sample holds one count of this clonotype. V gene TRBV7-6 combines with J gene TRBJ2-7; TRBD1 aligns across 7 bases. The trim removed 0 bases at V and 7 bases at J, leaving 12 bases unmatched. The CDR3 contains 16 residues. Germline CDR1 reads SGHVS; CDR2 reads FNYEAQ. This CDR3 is CASSLASGQAREEQYF. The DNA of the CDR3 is TGTGCCAGCAGCTTAGCTTCCGGACAGGCGCGCGAAGAGCAGTACTTC. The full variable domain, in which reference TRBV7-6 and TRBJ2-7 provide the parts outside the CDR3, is GAGVSQSPRYKVTKRGQDVALRCDPISGHVSLYWYRQALGQGPEFLTYFNYEAQQDKSGLPNDRFSAERPEGSISTLTIQRTEQRDSAMYRCASSLASGQAREEQYFGPGTRLTVT.

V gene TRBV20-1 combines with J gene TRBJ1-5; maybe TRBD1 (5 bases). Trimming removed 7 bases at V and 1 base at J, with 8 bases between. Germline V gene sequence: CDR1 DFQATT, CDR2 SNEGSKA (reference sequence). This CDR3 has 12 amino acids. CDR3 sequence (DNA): TGCAGTGGGGGGGAAAGCAATCAGCCCCAGCATTTT. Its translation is CSGGESNQPQHF.

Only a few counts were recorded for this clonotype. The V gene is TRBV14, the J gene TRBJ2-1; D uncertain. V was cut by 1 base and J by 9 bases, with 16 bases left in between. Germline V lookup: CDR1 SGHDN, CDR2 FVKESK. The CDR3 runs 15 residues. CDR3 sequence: CASSQALGHVTEQFF. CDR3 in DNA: TGTGCCAGCAGCCAAGCCCTAGGCCATGTCACTGAGCAGTTCTTC.

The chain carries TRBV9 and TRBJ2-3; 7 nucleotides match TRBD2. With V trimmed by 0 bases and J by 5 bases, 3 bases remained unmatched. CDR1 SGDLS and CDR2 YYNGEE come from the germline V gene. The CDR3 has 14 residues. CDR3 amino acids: CASSVEAGLDTQYF. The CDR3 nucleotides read TGTGCCAGCAGCGTAGAAGCGGGACTAGATACGCAGTATTTT.

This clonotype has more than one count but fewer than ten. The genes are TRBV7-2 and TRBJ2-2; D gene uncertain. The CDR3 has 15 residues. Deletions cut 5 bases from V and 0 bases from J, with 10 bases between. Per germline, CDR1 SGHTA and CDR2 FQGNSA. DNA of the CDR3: TGTGCCAGCAGCCCACCGGGTCCGAACACCGGGGAGCTGTTTTTT. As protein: CASSPPGPNTGELFF.

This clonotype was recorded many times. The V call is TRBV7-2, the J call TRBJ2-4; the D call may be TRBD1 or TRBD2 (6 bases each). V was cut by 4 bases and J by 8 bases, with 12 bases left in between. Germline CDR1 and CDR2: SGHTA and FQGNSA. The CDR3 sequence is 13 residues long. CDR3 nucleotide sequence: TGTGCCAGCAGCTGGTACAGGGAGGACATTCAGTACTTC. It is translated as CASSWYREDIQYF.

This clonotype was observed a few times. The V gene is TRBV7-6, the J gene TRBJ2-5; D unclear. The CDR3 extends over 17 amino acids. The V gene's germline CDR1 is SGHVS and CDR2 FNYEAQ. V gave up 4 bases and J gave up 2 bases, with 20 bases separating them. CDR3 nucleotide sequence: TGTGCCAGCAGCTACTCTAGGGCAAAGAAACCACAAGAGACCCAGTACTTC. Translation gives CASSYSRAKKPQETQYF.